One sample yielded the 28 T cell receptor beta chains listed below, sequenced in a study of technical replicates of blood from four donors. Assay: immunoSEQ multiplex PCR; the TCRdb copy retains only in-frame clones and omits some. The sample has about 68,000 clones; 95% to 97% are singletons. Sequencing used T cells isolated from PBMCs. The receptors were gathered from a human donor in good health.

The rearrangement uses TRBV7-2 and TRBJ1-2, with no clear D. The CDR3 is 13 residues long. CDR1 is SGHTA and CDR2 is FQGNSA in the germline V gene. Trimming cost V 1 base and J 5 bases, with 8 bases left between them. The CDR3, as DNA: TGTGCCAGCAGCTTAGAGACACCATATGGCTACACCTTC. Translating it yields CASSLETPYGYTF.

The rearrangement uses TRBV19 and TRBJ1-4, with 10 positions matching TRBD1. CDR1 LNHDA and CDR2 SQIVND come from the germline V gene (reference sequence). This CDR3 is built from 16 residues. Germline trimming cut 5 bases from V and 5 bases from J; bases unmatched to any gene: 8. Here the CDR3 DNA reads TGTGCCAGTAGTCGAATCGGGGGACAGGGGAATGAAAAACTGTTTTTT. Amino acids: CASSRIGGQGNEKLFF.

CDR3 sequence: CASRADSGNQPQHF. The CDR3 DNA reads TGTGCCAGCAGAGCTGACAGCGGCAATCAGCCCCAGCATTTT. V gene TRBV6-1 combines with J gene TRBJ1-5; TRBD1 might be the D (5 bases). Germline CDR1 MNHNS, CDR2 SASEGT. V lost 6 bases, J lost 2 bases, and 11 bases lay in between. This CDR3 comprises 14 residues.

The chain joins TRBV5-1 to TRBJ2-7, with TRBD2 matching 12 bases. CDR3 size: 13 residues. V lost 5 bases, J lost 6 bases, and 3 bases stayed unmatched. The germline V gene encodes CDR1 SGHRS and CDR2 YFSETQ. CDR3 sequence reads: CASRTSGRFEQYF. CDR3 coding DNA: TGCGCCAGCAGGACTAGCGGGAGATTCGAGCAGTACTTC.

The chain has TRBV10-3 and TRBJ1-2; TRBD1 agrees at 7 bases. The V gene end was trimmed by 5 bases and the J gene end by 8 bases; junction bases not matched to a gene: 2. This CDR3 has 11 amino acids. Germline CDR1 is ENHRY and CDR2 is SYGVKD. The CDR3 loop reads CAISTGEGYTF. Written as DNA, the CDR3 is TGTGCCATCAGTACAGGGGAAGGCTACACCTTC.

The chain couples TRBV9 to TRBJ1-2; D remains unclear. V lost 0 bases and J lost 5, with 8 bases in between. This CDR3 is 13 amino acids long. Germline CDR1 is SGDLS and CDR2 is YYNGEE. The CDR3: CASSVGPGYGYTF. The DNA of the CDR3 is TGTGCCAGCAGCGTAGGCCCCGGGTATGGCTACACCTTC.

This chain links TRBV7-6 with TRBJ1-2, with D possibly matching TRBD1 (5 bases). The germline CDR1 and CDR2 sequences are SGHVS and FNYEAQ. Trimming took off 1 base at V and 4 bases at J, with 10 bases between the two ends. The CDR3 runs to 14 residues. CDR3 residues: CASSLGRQTYGYTF. As DNA, the CDR3 is TGTGCCAGCAGCTTAGGAAGACAGACCTATGGCTACACCTTC.

This clone was seen once. V and J are TRBV29-1 and TRBJ2-2, with a weak D call TRBD2 (5 bases). Germline V gene sequence: CDR1 SQVTM, CDR2 ANQGSEA. With 4 bases removed from V and 7 bases from J, the gap between germline ends came to 22 bases. CDR3 size: 16 residues. CDR3 amino acids: CSVGSVTNGVSGELFF. The CDR3 nucleotides are TGCAGCGTTGGGTCCGTGACCAACGGGGTGAGCGGGGAGCTGTTTTTT.

This clone was observed a single time. The V call is TRBV7-8, the J call TRBJ2-1; perhaps TRBD1 as D (6 bases). Trimming stripped 5 bases from V and 8 bases from J, with 10 bases between. The CDR3 covers 12 residues. Germline V CDR1 and CDR2: SGHVS, FQNEAQ. In DNA form, the CDR3 reads TGTGCCAGCAGCCCCAACAGGGATGAGCAGTTCTTC. It encodes CASSPNRDEQFF. The full variable domain, rest sourced from reference TRBV7-8 and TRBJ2-1, is GAGVSQSPRYKVAKRGQDVALRCDPISGHVSLFWYQQALGQGPEFLTYFQNEAQLDKSGLPSDRFFAERPEGSVSTLKIQRTQQEDSAVYLCASSPNRDEQFFGPGTRLTVL.

The chain uses TRBV19 and TRBJ2-7, with 7 bases fitting TRBD2. The CDR3 totals 12 residues. Germline V CDR1 and CDR2: LNHDA, SQIVND (reference sequence). The V and J ends lost 6 bases and 4 bases, in that order; junction bases with no gene match: 3. The CDR3 sequence is CASSMGGYEQYF. The CDR3 bases are TGTGCCAGTAGCATGGGGGGGTACGAGCAGTACTTC.

The gene calls are TRBV4-1 and TRBJ1-4, with no clear D. V lost 6 bases to trimming and J lost 5 bases, with 7 bases between them. The CDR3 extends over 12 amino acids. The germline V gene encodes CDR1 MGHRA and CDR2 YSYEKL. CDR3 bases: TGCGCCAGCAGAAGAGGGAATGAAAAACTGTTTTTT. Residues: CASRRGNEKLFF.

The rearrangement links TRBV7-9 to TRBJ1-1; D is undetermined. CDR3 length equals 16 residues. Germline V gene data show CDR1 as SEHNR and CDR2 as FQNEAQ (reference sequence). V lost 5 bases to trimming and J lost 3 bases, with 19 bases between them. The CDR3 DNA reads TGTGCCAGCAGCATTAGCCGGGAGACTCTGGACACTGAAGCTTTCTTT. Its protein product is CASSISRETLDTEAFF.

This chain links TRBV4-1 with TRBJ2-7; TRBD1 aligns across 10 bases. Unmatched junction bases numbered 4, after V lost 1 base and J lost 1 base. This CDR3 has 16 amino acids. From germline, CDR1 is MGHRA and CDR2 YSYEKL. CDR3 amino acids: CASSQGQGAGSYEQYF. The CDR3 DNA follows: TGCGCCAGCAGCCAAGGACAGGGGGCAGGGTCCTACGAGCAGTACTTC.

The CDR3 spells CASGQYNQPQHF. The CDR3 nucleotides read TGTGCCAGCGGACAGTACAATCAGCCCCAGCATTTT. The chain employs TRBV6-1 and TRBJ1-5; weak D call: TRBD1 (6 bases). Germline V lookup: CDR1 MNHNS, CDR2 SASEGT. The V gene lost 8 bases and the J gene lost 3 bases, with 8 bases spanning the gap. CDR3 length equals 12 residues.

The J gene is TRBJ2-7, the V gene TRBV5-1; 9 bases map to TRBD2. This CDR3 has 13 residues. V dropped 3 bases and J dropped 6; count of bases not matched to a gene: 4. The germline V gene encodes CDR1 SGHRS and CDR2 YFSETQ. The CDR3 sequence is CASSSREGSEQYF. CDR3 nucleotide sequence: TGCGCCAGCAGCTCGCGGGAGGGCTCCGAGCAGTACTTC.

This chain joins TRBV7-9 and TRBJ2-1, with 9 bases fitting TRBD2. Germline CDR1 reads SEHNR; CDR2 reads FQNEAQ (reference sequence). V lost 11 bases, J lost 1 base, and 3 bases stayed unmatched. This CDR3 region has 13 residues. The CDR3 region has the DNA TGTGCCGGGACTAGCCAGTCCTACAATGAGCAGTTCTTC. This translates into CAGTSQSYNEQFF. The variable domain in full, with the rest retrieved from reference TRBV7-9 and TRBJ2-1, is DTGVSQNPRHKITKRGQNVTFRCDPISEHNRLYWYRQTLGQGPEFLTYFQNEAQLEKSRLLSDRFSAERPKGSFSTLEIQRTEQGDSAMYLCAGTSQSYNEQFFGPGTRLTVL.

V usage is TRBV20-1 and J usage is TRBJ1-1; D is unresolved. From germline, CDR1 is DFQATT and CDR2 SNEGSKA (reference sequence). The germline V and J ends were trimmed by 6 bases and 0 bases, with 5 bases remaining between them. The CDR3 is 11 residues long. This CDR3 is CSAEVNTEAFF. CDR3 nucleotides: TGCAGTGCGGAGGTGAACACTGAAGCTTTCTTT.

The chain couples TRBV23-1 to TRBJ2-1; 8 bases fit TRBD1. TRBV23-1 qualifies as an ORF whose function is uncertain. This CDR3 has 13 residues. Trimming removed 6 bases from V and 9 bases from J; junction bases left unmatched: 7. DNA for the CDR3: TGCGCCAGCAGGACACTGACAGGGGCTGAGCAGTTCTTC. Its protein is CASRTLTGAEQFF.

The V gene is TRBV19, the J gene TRBJ2-3; no clear D. The CDR3 has 16 residues. V lost 4 bases and J lost 0, with 14 bases in between. CDR1 and CDR2 from the germline V gene are LNHDA and SQIVND (reference sequence). The CDR3 sequence is CASSNPYGSSTDTQYF. The CDR3 DNA reads as TGTGCCAGTAGTAACCCTTACGGGTCTAGCACAGATACGCAGTATTTT.

This chain links TRBV30 with TRBJ2-7, with 8 bases lining up with TRBD1. V lost 1 base, J lost 4 bases, and 6 bases stayed unmatched. Per the germline V gene, CDR1 is GTSNPN and CDR2 is SVGIG (reference sequence). This CDR3 spans 14 amino acids. CDR3 DNA sequence: TGTGCCTGGAGTGGGGCAGGGGGCATGTACGAGCAGTACTTC. Translated: CAWSGAGGMYEQYF.

The chain couples TRBV19 to TRBJ2-7; 8 bases agree with TRBD2. The CDR3 length is 12 residues. Unmatched junction bases numbered 5, after V lost 7 bases and J lost 6 bases. The germline gives CDR1 LNHDA, CDR2 SQIVND (reference sequence). Written as DNA, the CDR3 is TGTGCCAGTACCGCCGGGGGGGCCGAGCAGTACTTC. This codes for CASTAGGAEQYF. The whole variable domain, remainder taken from reference TRBV19 and TRBJ2-7, is DGGITQSPKYLFRKEGQNVTLSCEQNLNHDAMYWYRQDPGQGLRLIYYSQIVNDFQKGDIAEGYSVSREKKESFPLTVTSAQKNPTAFYLCASTAGGAEQYFGPGTRLTVT.

The chain uses TRBV10-3 and TRBJ1-5; D remains ambiguous. The CDR3 is 15 amino acids. Trimming removed 4 bases from V and 0 bases from J, with 10 bases in between. CDR1 and CDR2 from the germline V gene are ENHRY and SYGVKD. The CDR3 loop is CAISGAVYSNQPQHF. DNA for the CDR3: TGTGCCATCAGTGGGGCAGTTTATAGCAATCAGCCCCAGCATTTT.

The rearrangement uses TRBV5-5 and TRBJ2-7; 12 bases agree with TRBD1. Trimming at V came to 0 bases and at J to 7 bases, leaving 5 bases not matched to a gene. CDR1 SGHKS and CDR2 YYEKEE come from the germline V gene (reference sequence). This CDR3 spans 15 amino acids. The DNA for the CDR3 is TGTGCCAGCAGCTTGGGGGGACAGGGGGCGCGGGAGCAGTACTTC. Translation gives CASSLGGQGAREQYF.

The chain employs TRBV11-3 and TRBJ1-1; the match to TRBD1 covers 9 bases. V lost 6 bases, J lost 4 bases, and 9 bases stayed unmatched. Germline CDR1 reads SGHNT; CDR2 reads YENEEA. CDR3 length: 15 residues. The CDR3 spells CASRRQGVGSTEAFF. Here the CDR3 DNA reads TGTGCCAGCAGACGACAGGGGGTGGGGAGCACTGAAGCTTTCTTT.

The V gene is TRBV27, the J gene TRBJ1-5; 8 bases match TRBD1. Unmatched junction bases numbered 3, after V lost 5 bases and J lost 0 bases. Germline V gives CDR1 MNHEY, CDR2 SMNVEV (reference sequence). The CDR3 runs to 15 residues. CDR3 sequence (DNA): TGTGCCAGCAGTCTAGGACAGGGTAGCAATCAGCCCCAGCATTTT. It codes for CASSLGQGSNQPQHF.

The chain is built from TRBV7-9 and TRBJ2-1, with D perhaps matching TRBD1 (5 bases). CDR3 length equals 12 residues. V lost 7 bases and J 9 bases, leaving 13 bases between the germline ends. Per the germline V gene, CDR1 is SEHNR and CDR2 is FQNEAQ (reference sequence). The CDR3 coding sequence is TGTGCCAGCACCCTAACAGGCGGTGAGCAGTTCTTC. Translated: CASTLTGGEQFF.

The V gene is TRBV21-1, the J gene TRBJ2-2; the DNA was not compared with TRBD1, the D call given in the table. TRBV21-1 is designated a pseudogene. This CDR3 is built from 17 residues. The CDR3 coding sequence is TGTGCCAGCAGCCCCGCTAGGGACAGGGGTTACACCGGGGAGCTGTTTTTT. Residues: CASSPARDRGYTGELFF.

The chain links TRBV10-3 to TRBJ2-2, with TRBD1 identical over 7 bases. The CDR3 loop spans 14 amino acids. The germline CDR1 and CDR2 sequences are ENHRY and SYGVKD. Germline trimming cut 10 bases from V and 1 base from J; bases unmatched to any gene: 6. DNA of the CDR3: TGTGCCACCAGAGACAGGGAGAACACCGGGGAGCTGTTTTTT. It encodes CATRDRENTGELFF.